One and the same sample provided the 19 T cell receptor beta chains below, sequenced in a study of blood T cell repertoires in COVID-19. Produced via immunoSEQ multiplex PCR; TCRdb's table is partial and in-frame only. The sample lists approximately 80,000 clones; 65% to 90% were seen once. Sequenced sample: peripheral blood. These receptor sequences come from a man aged 50 to 60 with COVID-19, enrolled during active disease.

The genes are TRBV19 and TRBJ2-1; D might be TRBD2 (6 bases). The ends were cut back, 4 bases at V and 6 bases at J, with 7 bases in the middle. Germline-derived CDR1 and CDR2 are LNHDA and SQIVND (reference sequence). The CDR3 totals 12 residues. The CDR3, as DNA: TGTGCCAGTAGTACCGGGGGCAATGAGCAGTTCTTC. It is translated as CASSTGGNEQFF. Looking up the rest from reference TRBV19 and TRBJ2-1 gives the full variable domain: DGGITQSPKYLFRKEGQNVTLSCEQNLNHDAMYWYRQDPGQGLRLIYYSQIVNDFQKGDIAEGYSVSREKKESFPLTVTSAQKNPTAFYLCASSTGGNEQFFGPGTRLTVL.

The gene calls are TRBV5-6 and TRBJ2-5, with D perhaps TRBD1 (6 bases). Germline V gene data show CDR1 as SGHDT and CDR2 as YYEEEE. This CDR3 has 14 residues. Trimming shortened V by 5 bases and J by 2 bases, and 13 bases separated the two germline ends. CDR3 DNA sequence: TGTGCCAGCAGTCTAATAAGGGGGCAAGAGACCCAGTACTTC. As protein: CASSLIRGQETQYF. The full variable domain, rest sourced from reference TRBV5-6 and TRBJ2-5, is DAGVTQSPTHLIKTRGQQVTLRCSPKSGHDTVSWYQQALGQGPQFIFQYYEEEERQRGNFPDRFSGHQFPNYSSELNVNALLLGDSALYLCASSLIRGQETQYFGPGTRLLVL.

The rearrangement joins TRBV25-1 to TRBJ2-7; 7 bases are shared with TRBD1. CDR1 is MGHDK and CDR2 is SYGVNS in the germline V gene. This CDR3 has 15 residues. V shed 2 bases and J 6 bases; nucleotides not matched to a gene: 10. In nucleotides, the CDR3 is TGTGCCAGCAGTGAACCCACTGACAGGGACGGCGAGCAGTACTTC. Protein: CASSEPTDRDGEQYF.

The chain uses TRBV7-2 and TRBJ2-7, with 10 nucleotides matching TRBD2. The CDR3 totals 15 residues. V trimming: 4 bases; J trimming: 2 bases; junction bases outside the gene matches: 5. Germline V gene lookup returns CDR1 SGHTA and CDR2 FQGNSA. The CDR3 coding sequence is TGTGCCAGCAGCTCTAGCGGGAGTCGTCCCTACGAGCAGTACTTC. This encodes CASSSSGSRPYEQYF.

This clone was counted once. The gene calls are TRBV18 and TRBJ2-4; the D gene is possibly TRBD2 (6 bases). This CDR3 is built from 16 residues. The V end was cut by 3 bases, the J end by 0 bases, with 12 bases between. Germline assignment: CDR1 KGHSH and CDR2 LQKENI. The CDR3, as DNA: TGTGCCAGCTCACCGGTTAGCGGTGGAGCCAAAAACATTCAGTACTTC. Translated: CASSPVSGGAKNIQYF.

In this sample, this clone turned up a few times. The chain carries TRBV29-1 and TRBJ1-1, with D maybe TRBD1 (5 bases). Trimming removed 0 bases at V and 7 bases at J, with 12 bases between. The germline gives CDR1 SQVTM, CDR2 ANQGSEA. The length of the CDR3 is 13 residues. CDR3 DNA sequence: TGCAGCGTTGAAGAACAGGTTGGCGGTGAAGCTTTCTTT. It encodes CSVEEQVGGEAFF.

This sequence joins TRBV6-2 or TRBV6-3 and TRBJ2-7, with 7 bases identical to TRBD2. The length of the CDR3 is 14 residues. CDR1 MNHEY and CDR2 SVGEGT come from the germline V gene. Trimming took 0 bases from V and 6 from J; bases not matched to a gene: 5. CDR3 amino acids: CASSYSGTTVEQYF. The CDR3 DNA is TGTGCCAGCAGTTACTCCGGGACTACCGTCGAGCAGTACTTC.

The CDR3 loop reads CAISDGGWETQYF. CDR3 sequence (DNA): TGTGCCATCAGTGATGGCGGTTGGGAGACCCAGTACTTC. The V and J genes are TRBV10-3 and TRBJ2-5; no firm D call. The CDR3 totals 13 residues. Trimming pared 3 bases from V and 5 bases from J, leaving 10 bases between. The germline gives CDR1 ENHRY, CDR2 SYGVKD.

This clone has a single count. DNA for the CDR3: TGTGCCAGTAGTATAGGACTAGGGACCGGCACAGATACGCAGTATTTT. This encodes CASSIGLGTGTDTQYF. The rearrangement uses TRBV19 and TRBJ2-3; perhaps TRBD2 as D (6 bases). The CDR3 loop spans 16 amino acids. Trimming left V 1 base short and J 1 base short, with 12 bases between. CDR1 is LNHDA, CDR2 SQIVND, per germline (reference sequence).

This clone was detected only once. The chain recombines TRBV28 with TRBJ1-5, with a tentative D call TRBD1 (6 bases). V was cut by 4 bases and J by 5 bases, with 12 bases left in between. The CDR3 runs to 14 residues. Germline assignment: CDR1 MDHEN and CDR2 SYDVKM. Here the CDR3 DNA reads TGTGCCAGCAGTTACTGGGCAGGGGATCAGCCCCAGCATTTT. It specifies CASSYWAGDQPQHF.

The V call is TRBV7-3, the J call TRBJ2-7; D is perhaps TRBD2 (6 bases). Germline assignment: CDR1 SGHTA and CDR2 FQGTGA. There are 15 residues in the CDR3. V gave up 4 bases and J gave up 2 bases, with 15 bases separating them. CDR3 DNA sequence: TGTGCCAGCAGCTCCGTCTTGGGAGGAACCTACGAGCAGTACTTC. This sequence encodes CASSSVLGGTYEQYF.

Written as DNA, the CDR3 is TGTGCCAGCAGTGAATTAGAGGGCAATGGCTACACCTTC. Protein: CASSELEGNGYTF. The rearrangement links TRBV6-1 to TRBJ1-2, with D hard to call. V lost 2 bases and J 6 bases, leaving 10 bases between the germline ends. CDR3 length: 13 amino acids. Germline loops: CDR1 MNHNS, CDR2 SASEGT.

The chain joins TRBV27 to TRBJ1-5; 9 bases fit TRBD1. The V segment lost 5 bases and the J segment 4 bases; nucleotides outside the gene matches: 3. The CDR3 sequence is 14 residues long. CDR1 and CDR2 from the germline V gene are MNHEY and SMNVEV (reference sequence). In nucleotides, the CDR3 is TGTGCCAGCAGTCCCGGGACAGGGAATCAGCCCCAGCATTTT. Translating it yields CASSPGTGNQPQHF.

The chain has TRBV7-9 and TRBJ2-1, with D maybe TRBD1 (6 bases). Germline V lookup: CDR1 SEHNR, CDR2 FQNEAQ (reference sequence). The CDR3 extends over 16 amino acids. The ends were cut back, 4 bases at V and 7 bases at J, with 20 bases in the middle. The CDR3 loop is CASSSTRGPARNEQFF. In nucleotides, the CDR3 is TGTGCCAGCAGCTCCACCAGGGGCCCAGCGAGGAATGAGCAGTTCTTC.

The V gene is TRBV7-2, the J gene TRBJ2-5; D perhaps matches TRBD1 (6 bases). Germline CDR1 SGHTA, CDR2 FQGNSA. Trimming removed 4 bases at V and 4 bases at J, with 16 bases between. This CDR3 comprises 15 residues. CDR3 DNA sequence: TGTGCCAGCAGCTCCTCGGGAACCAGGGGAGAGACCCAGTACTTC. Translating it yields CASSSSGTRGETQYF. Complete variable domain (other parts from reference TRBV7-2 and TRBJ2-5): GAGVSQSPSNKVTEKGKDVELRCDPISGHTALYWYRQSLGQGLEFLIYFQGNSAPDKSGLPSDRFSAERTGGSVSTLTIQRTQQEDSAVYLCASSSSGTRGETQYFGPGTRLLVL.

The chain combines TRBV5-8 with TRBJ2-1, with 11 positions matching TRBD2. CDR1 SGHTS and CDR2 YDEGEE come from the germline V gene. CDR3 length: 19 amino acids. Trimming cost V 4 bases and J 2 bases; bases outside gene matches: 14. The CDR3 loop reads CASSQTGTSGPPAYNEQFF. The CDR3 nucleotides read TGTGCCAGCAGCCAGACCGGGACTAGCGGTCCCCCAGCCTACAATGAGCAGTTCTTC.

This chain connects TRBV28 to TRBJ1-1; maybe TRBD1 (6 bases). The CDR3 is made up of 16 amino acids. V lost 5 bases and J 0 bases, leaving 16 bases between the germline ends. Germline lookup yields CDR1 MDHEN and CDR2 SYDVKM. CDR3 amino acids: CASSPPRGTLNTEAFF. The CDR3 bases are TGTGCCAGCAGTCCCCCCAGGGGCACACTGAACACTGAAGCTTTCTTT. The variable domain in full, completed from reference TRBV28 and TRBJ1-1, reads DVKVTQSSRYLVKRTGEKVFLECVQDMDHENMFWYRQDPGLGLRLIYFSYDVKMKEKGDIPEGYSVSREKKERFSLILESASTNQTSMYLCASSPPRGTLNTEAFFGQGTRLTVV.

The chain uses TRBV9 and TRBJ2-3; maybe TRBD2 (6 bases). Germline values: CDR1 SGDLS, CDR2 YYNGEE. V dropped 7 bases and J dropped 0 bases, with 15 bases sitting between them. The CDR3 runs to 15 residues. Here the CDR3 DNA reads TGTGCCAGCTCCTATAGCGGAGTTAGCACAGATACGCAGTATTTT. Its translation is CASSYSGVSTDTQYF.

The V gene is TRBV6-2 or TRBV6-3, the J gene TRBJ2-7, with 7 bases aligning to TRBD1. The V gene end was trimmed by 4 bases and the J gene end by 2 bases; junction bases not matched to a gene: 5. This CDR3 is 14 amino acids long. Germline assignment: CDR1 MNHEY and CDR2 SVGEGT. The CDR3 DNA is TGTGCCAGCAGTTTACAGGGGACCCCCTACGAGCAGTACTTC. Protein sequence: CASSLQGTPYEQYF.